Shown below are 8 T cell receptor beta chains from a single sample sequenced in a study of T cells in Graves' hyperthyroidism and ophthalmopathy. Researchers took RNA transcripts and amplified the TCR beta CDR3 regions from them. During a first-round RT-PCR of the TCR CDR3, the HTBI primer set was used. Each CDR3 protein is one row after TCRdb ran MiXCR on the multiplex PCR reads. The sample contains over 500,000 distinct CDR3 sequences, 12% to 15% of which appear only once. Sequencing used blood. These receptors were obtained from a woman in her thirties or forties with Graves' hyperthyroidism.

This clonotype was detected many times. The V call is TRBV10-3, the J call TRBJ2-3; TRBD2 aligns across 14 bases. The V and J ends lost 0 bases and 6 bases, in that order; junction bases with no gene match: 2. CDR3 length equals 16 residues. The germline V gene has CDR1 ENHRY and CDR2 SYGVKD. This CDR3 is CAISESGLAGVDTQYF. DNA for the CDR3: TGTGCCATCAGTGAGTCGGGACTAGCGGGAGTGGATACGCAGTATTTT.

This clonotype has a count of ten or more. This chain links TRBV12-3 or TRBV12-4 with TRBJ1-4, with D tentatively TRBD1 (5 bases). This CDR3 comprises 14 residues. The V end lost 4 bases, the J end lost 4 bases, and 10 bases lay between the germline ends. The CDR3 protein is CASSSQGGNEKLFF. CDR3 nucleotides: TGTGCCAGCAGTTCCCAGGGTGGTAATGAAAAACTGTTTTTT.

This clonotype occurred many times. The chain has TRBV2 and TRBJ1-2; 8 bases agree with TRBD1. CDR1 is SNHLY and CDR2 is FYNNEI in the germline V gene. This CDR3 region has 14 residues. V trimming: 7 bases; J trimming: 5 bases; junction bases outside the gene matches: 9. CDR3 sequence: CASKPPDREYGYTF. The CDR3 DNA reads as TGTGCCAGCAAGCCCCCGGACAGGGAGTATGGCTACACCTTC.

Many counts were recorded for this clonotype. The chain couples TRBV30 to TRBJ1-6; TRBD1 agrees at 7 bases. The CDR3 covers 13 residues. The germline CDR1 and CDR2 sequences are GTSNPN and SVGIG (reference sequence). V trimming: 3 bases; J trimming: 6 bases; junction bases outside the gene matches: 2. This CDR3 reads CAWRGQTNSPLHF. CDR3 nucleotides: TGTGCCTGGAGGGGACAGACTAATTCACCCCTCCACTTT.

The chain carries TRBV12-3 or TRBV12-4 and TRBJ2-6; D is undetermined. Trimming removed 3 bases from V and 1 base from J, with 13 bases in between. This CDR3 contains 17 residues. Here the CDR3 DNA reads TGTGCCAGCAGTTTGGCAGGTCCTGGGTCTGGGGCCAACGTCCTGACTTTC. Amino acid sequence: CASSLAGPGSGANVLTF.

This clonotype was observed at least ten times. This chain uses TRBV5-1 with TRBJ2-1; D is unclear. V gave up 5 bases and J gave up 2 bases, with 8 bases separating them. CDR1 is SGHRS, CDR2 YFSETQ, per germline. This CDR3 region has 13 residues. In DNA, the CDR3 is TGCGCCAGCAGATCCCAGACCTACAATGAGCAGTTCTTC. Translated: CASRSQTYNEQFF.

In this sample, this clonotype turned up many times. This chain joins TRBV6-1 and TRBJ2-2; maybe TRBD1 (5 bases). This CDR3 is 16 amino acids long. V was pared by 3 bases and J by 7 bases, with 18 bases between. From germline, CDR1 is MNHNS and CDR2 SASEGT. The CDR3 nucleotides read TGTGCCAGCAGTGATTCCAGGGCTAGTAGTATCGGGGAGCTGTTTTTT. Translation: CASSDSRASSIGELFF.

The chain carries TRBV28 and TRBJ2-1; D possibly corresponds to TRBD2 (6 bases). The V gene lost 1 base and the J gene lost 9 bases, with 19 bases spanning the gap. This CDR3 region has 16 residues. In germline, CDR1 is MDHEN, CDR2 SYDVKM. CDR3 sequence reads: CASSLLVGAGGGEQFF. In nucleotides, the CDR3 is TGTGCCAGCAGTTTATTGGTAGGGGCCGGGGGTGGTGAGCAGTTCTTC. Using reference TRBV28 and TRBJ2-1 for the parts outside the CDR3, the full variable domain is DVKVTQSSRYLVKRTGEKVFLECVQDMDHENMFWYRQDPGLGLRLIYFSYDVKMKEKGDIPEGYSVSREKKERFSLILESASTNQTSMYLCASSLLVGAGGGEQFFGPGTRLTVL.